This T cell receptor (beta chain) was recovered during a study of T cells in Graves' hyperthyroidism and ophthalmopathy. CDR1 and CDR2 from the germline V gene are MDHEN and SYDVKM. Trimming took 1 base from V and 8 from J, leaving 15 bases between them. This CDR3 is 15 amino acids long. Study-level results: Among thyroid clonotypes expanded above 0.001, most also appeared in blood.

Concerning this clonotype itself: The target antigen is unknown.

Regions amplified from RNA transcripts were the TCR beta CDR3 regions. First-round RT-PCR targeting the TCR CDR3 was performed with the HTBI primer set. Via MiXCR, TCRdb re-called the multiplex PCR reads, giving one row per CDR3 protein. The sample has hundreds of thousands of distinct CDR3 sequences; around 20% are singletons. Sequencing was performed on blood. This chain uses TRBV28 with TRBJ2-1; possibly TRBD2 for D (5 bases). The sequence derives from a man between 25 and 39 years old with Graves' ophthalmopathy. CDR3 sequence reads: CASSLSRRRTYEQFF. Written as DNA, the CDR3 is TGTGCCAGCAGTTTATCGCGGAGGCGCACATATGAGCAGTTCTTC.